This T cell receptor beta chain appears in the sequencing data of a study of T-cell memory formation after mild COVID-19. General observations from the study: Among clones contracting day 15 to 85, CD4/CD8 was balanced, whereas later expanders leaned CD4+. Day 37-peaking second-wave clones had unconfirmed SARS-CoV-2 specificity.

This CDR3 region has 23 residues. V lost 5 bases to trimming and J lost 0 bases; unmatched junction nucleotides: 20. Constant-segment-primed 5'RACE gave TCR alpha and TCR beta cDNA libraries with sample barcodes and UMIs. Using its own MiXCR run on the 5' RACE reads, TCRdb lists one record per CDR3 protein. The sample lists around 370,000 distinct CDR3 sequences, 20% to 25% occurring once. With regard to this clonotype: The antigen is undetermined.

This chain uses TRBV12-3 or TRBV12-4 with TRBJ2-1; 15 bases match TRBD2. The sample taken for sequencing was PBMCs or a T cell subset sorted from them (not recorded which). The sequence was obtained from an adult woman who had mild COVID-19 (a few samples of this study predate the infection). Cell type and time point are not known. CDR3 in amino acids: CASSAPPGLAGGSSPSSYNEQFF. CDR3 DNA: TGTGCCAGCAGTGCACCTCCGGGACTAGCGGGGGGTTCATCCCCGAGCTCCTACAATGAGCAGTTCTTC.